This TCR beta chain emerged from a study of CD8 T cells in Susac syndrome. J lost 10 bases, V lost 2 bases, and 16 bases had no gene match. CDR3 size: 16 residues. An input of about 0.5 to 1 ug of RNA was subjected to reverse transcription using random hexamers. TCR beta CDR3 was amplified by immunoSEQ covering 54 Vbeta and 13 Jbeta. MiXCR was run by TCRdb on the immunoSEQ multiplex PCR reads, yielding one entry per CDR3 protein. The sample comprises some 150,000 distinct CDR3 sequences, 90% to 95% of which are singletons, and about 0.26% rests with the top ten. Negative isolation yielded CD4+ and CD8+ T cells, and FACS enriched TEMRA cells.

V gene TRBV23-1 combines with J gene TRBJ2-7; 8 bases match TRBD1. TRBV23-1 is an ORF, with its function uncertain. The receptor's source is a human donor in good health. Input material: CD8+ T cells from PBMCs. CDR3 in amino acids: CASSQNPARDRGEQYF. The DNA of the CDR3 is TGCGCCAGCAGTCAAAACCCGGCCAGAGACAGGGGTGAACAGTACTTC.